This T cell receptor beta chain was recorded in a study of blood T cells in healthy people across ages. Study conclusions and caveats: Diversity estimates drawn from one million T cells were deemed underestimates. Reliance upon unsorted PBMCs precluded definitive naive versus antigen-experienced comparison.

Between the trimmed V and J ends, which lost 6 bases and 2 bases, there was a span of 17 bases. CDR3 length equals 15 residues. CDR1 and CDR2 (germline): MDHEN, SYDVKM. With a J-beta primer mix and a sample-barcoded 5' primer, a second PCR ran about 7 to 12 cycles. All cDNA molecules were each tagged by a template-switch adaptor with 12 random nucleotides. MiXCR was run by TCRdb on the 5' RACE reads, yielding one entry per CDR3 protein. Here the sample spans roughly 1,800,000 distinct CDR3 sequences, just under 50% being singletons. This clonotype was seen only a few times. Its antigen remains unidentified.

The specimen sequenced was blood. The source of this sequence is a woman between 40 and 50 years old in good health. The chain joins TRBV28 to TRBJ2-7; D not certain. CDR3 sequence: CASRQNSDLPYEQYF. CDR3 DNA: TGTGCCAGCAGACAAAACTCGGACCTCCCCTACGAGCAGTACTTC.